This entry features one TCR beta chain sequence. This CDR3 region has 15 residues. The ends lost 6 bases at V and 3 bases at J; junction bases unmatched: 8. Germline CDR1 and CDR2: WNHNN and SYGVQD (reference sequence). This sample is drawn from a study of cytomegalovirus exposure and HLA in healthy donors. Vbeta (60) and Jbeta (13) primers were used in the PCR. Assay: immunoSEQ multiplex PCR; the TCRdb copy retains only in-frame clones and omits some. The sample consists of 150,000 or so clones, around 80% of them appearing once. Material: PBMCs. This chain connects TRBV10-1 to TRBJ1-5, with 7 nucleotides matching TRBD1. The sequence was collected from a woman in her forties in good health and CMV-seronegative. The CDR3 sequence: CASSPGTDYNQPQHF. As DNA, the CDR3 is TGCGCCAGCAGCCCAGGGACAGACTACAATCAGCCCCAGCATTTT.